This entry describes one T cell receptor (beta chain). Antigen: not known. These data originate in a study of shared clonotypes between healthy human individuals. About the study: The plates for each donor numbered three CD4 naive, three CD4 memory, two CD8 naive and one CD8 memory. Broader study findings: A handful of donors shared roughly 5% of their naive CD4 clonotypes.

Profiling relied on immunoSEQ multiplex PCR, and the TCRdb table lists in-frame clones only, not all of them. Seen here are about 2,500,000 clones, approximately 90% observed once, and the top ten hold over 0.12%. Germline V gene sequence: CDR1 SGHRS, CDR2 YFSETQ. This CDR3 has 14 residues. V shed 4 bases and J shed 0 bases, with 9 bases lying between them. V usage is TRBV5-1 and J usage is TRBJ2-3, with a weak D call TRBD2 (5 bases). The clonotype was recovered from a young man in good health. The sample was naive CD4+ T cells sorted from blood. Subset indicated: CD45RA+ positively selected. CDR3 region: CASSKERSTDTQYF. The CDR3 DNA follows: TGCGCCAGCAGCAAAGAGCGGAGCACAGATACGCAGTATTTT.